The 19 T cell receptor beta chains presented below share a single source sample, sequenced in a study of blood T cell repertoires in COVID-19. The method was immunoSEQ multiplex PCR; TCRdb's version includes in-frame clones alone and lacks a portion of them. Here the sample spans 140,000 or so clones, about four fifths being singletons. Sequencing input: peripheral blood. All receptors derive from a human donor in a cohort sampled during active COVID-19.

The genes are TRBV7-2 and TRBJ1-2; 9 nucleotides agree with TRBD1. Germline values: CDR1 SGHTA, CDR2 FQGNSA. The CDR3 has 14 amino acids. V trimming: 2 bases; J trimming: 13 bases; junction bases outside the gene matches: 11. CDR3 loop: CASSLRRGDRVGTF. CDR3 sequence (DNA): TGTGCCAGCAGCTTAAGAAGGGGGGACAGGGTGGGCACCTTC.

V is TRBV6-5 and J is TRBJ1-1; 8 bases map to TRBD1. The ends lost 6 bases at V and 0 bases at J; junction bases unmatched: 6. The CDR3 consists of 15 residues. Germline V lookup: CDR1 MNHEY, CDR2 SVGAGI. This chain's CDR3 is CASSRGRGMNTEAFF. For the CDR3, the DNA is TGTGCCAGCAGCAGGGGGCGCGGAATGAACACTGAAGCTTTCTTT.

The V call is TRBV28, the J call TRBJ2-7, with D perhaps matching TRBD2 (6 bases). CDR3 length: 14 residues. The germline gives CDR1 MDHEN, CDR2 SYDVKM. The V end lost 5 bases, the J end lost 3 bases, and 14 bases lay between the germline ends. The CDR3 DNA reads as TGTGCCAGCAGTATCTCGCGGGGCGGCTACGAGCAGTACTTC. It encodes CASSISRGGYEQYF.

In nucleotides, the CDR3 is TGTGCCAGCAGCGTAGAGCACAGGGGGTTGACTTTCTTT. Protein: CASSVEHRGLTFF. The V gene is TRBV9, the J gene TRBJ1-1, with 8 bases matching TRBD1. V was pared by 0 bases and J by 12 bases, with 7 bases of the junction left unmatched. The CDR3 consists of 13 residues. Germline V lookup: CDR1 SGDLS, CDR2 YYNGEE.

This chain links TRBV2 with TRBJ2-1; 10 positions agree with TRBD2. The CDR3 runs to 17 residues. CDR1 and CDR2 (germline): SNHLY, FYNNEI. V lost 2 bases to trimming and J lost 8 bases; unmatched junction nucleotides: 12. Written as DNA, the CDR3 is TGTGCCAGCAGTGAACCCCTGGGGCTAGCGGGGGTCGATGAGCAGTTCTTC. As protein: CASSEPLGLAGVDEQFF.

The chain uses TRBV9 and TRBJ1-2; TRBD1 matches at 7 bases. This CDR3 contains 16 residues. CDR1 is SGDLS, CDR2 YYNGEE, per germline. J gave up 8 bases and V 0 bases, and 13 bases lay outside the gene matches. In DNA, the CDR3 is TGTGCCAGCAGCGTAGCTCCGGGACAGAGCCTTCTCGGCTACACCTTC. It is translated as CASSVAPGQSLLGYTF.

The J gene is TRBJ1-6, the V gene TRBV15, with 7 bases fitting TRBD1. CDR3 length: 14 residues. Per the germline V gene, CDR1 is LNHNV and CDR2 is YYDKDF (reference sequence). The V segment lost 6 bases and the J segment 9 bases; nucleotides outside the gene matches: 8. The CDR3 nucleotides read TGTGCCACCAGGCGGCCAGGGGGTAGTTCACCCCTCCACTTT. Translated: CATRRPGGSSPLHF.

This clone showed up just once. This rearrangement joins TRBV11-2 to TRBJ1-2; D is possibly TRBD1 (5 bases). CDR3 length equals 13 residues. Between the trimmed V and J ends, which lost 2 bases and 2 bases, there was a span of 6 bases. Germline V lookup: CDR1 SGHAT, CDR2 FQNNGV. As DNA, the CDR3 is TGTGCCAGCAGCTTACCAGGGAACTATGGCTACACCTTC. Translating gives CASSLPGNYGYTF.

The chain carries TRBV28 and TRBJ2-4; a weak D match, TRBD2 (5 bases). This CDR3 has 14 amino acids. V gave up 7 bases and J gave up 0 bases, with 10 bases separating them. Germline loops: CDR1 MDHEN, CDR2 SYDVKM. The CDR3 sequence: CASTEGLAKNIQYF. In DNA, the CDR3 is TGTGCCAGCACGGAAGGACTAGCCAAAAACATTCAGTACTTC.

This clone was seen once. The chain is built from TRBV28 and TRBJ1-1; 9 bases are a match to TRBD1. The CDR3 is made up of 15 amino acids. Germline V CDR1 and CDR2: MDHEN, SYDVKM. V shed 4 bases and J 4 bases; nucleotides not matched to a gene: 7. Written as DNA, the CDR3 is TGTGCCAGCAGTTCGGACAGGGGCCTTGGCACTGAAGCTTTCTTT. It translates to CASSSDRGLGTEAFF.

This chain joins TRBV11-2 and TRBJ1-2; D gene uncertain. V was clipped by 0 bases and J by 5 bases, with 19 bases between them. CDR3 size: 17 residues. The germline V gene has CDR1 SGHAT and CDR2 FQNNGV. CDR3 amino acids: CASSLDPDRGNLYGYTF. The CDR3 DNA reads TGTGCCAGCAGCTTAGATCCCGACCGAGGGAACTTATATGGCTACACCTTC.

J is TRBJ1-5 and V is TRBV19; TRBD1 aligns across 7 bases. Germline V gene lookup returns CDR1 LNHDA and CDR2 SQIVND (reference sequence). The length of the CDR3 is 17 residues. The junction had 12 bases not matched to a gene; V was cut back by 5 bases and J by 2 bases. The CDR3 protein is CASSSPTGRSGNQPQHF. The CDR3 DNA reads TGTGCCAGTAGTTCTCCGACAGGGAGGTCCGGCAATCAGCCCCAGCATTTT.

This chain joins TRBV2 and TRBJ2-7; D gene ambiguous. The germline CDR1 and CDR2 sequences are SNHLY and FYNNEI. V was clipped by 4 bases and J by 2 bases, with 9 bases between them. The CDR3 is 13 amino acids. This chain's CDR3 is CASSVAAPYEQYF. CDR3 bases: TGTGCCAGCAGTGTGGCAGCGCCCTACGAGCAGTACTTC.

The chain recombines TRBV5-4 with TRBJ2-1; 7 nucleotides align to TRBD1. Losses at the gene ends were 4 bases for V and 0 bases for J; bases not matched to a gene: 10. Germline V gene data show CDR1 as SGHNT and CDR2 as YYREEE (reference sequence). The CDR3 is 17 residues long. The CDR3, as DNA: TGTGCCAGCAGCCTACGAGGGGGCCCGAGCTCCTACAATGAGCAGTTCTTC. It translates to CASSLRGGPSSYNEQFF.

The chain is built from TRBV6-5 and TRBJ1-2; 9 nucleotides align to TRBD1. Trimming removed 6 bases from V and 9 bases from J; junction bases left unmatched: 8. Germline assignment: CDR1 MNHEY and CDR2 SVGAGI. There are 13 residues in the CDR3. CDR3: CASRTTGGPSYTF. The CDR3 nucleotides are TGTGCCAGCAGAACCACAGGGGGCCCTAGCTACACCTTC.

With respect to this clone: An end of the junction differs from the germline gene, which may be a read error. The rearrangement joins TRBV7-8 to TRBJ2-1; 11 nucleotides line up with TRBD2. The CDR3 loop spans 15 amino acids. Germline loops: CDR1 SGHVS, CDR2 FQNEAQ. The CDR3 DNA reads as TGTGCCAGCAGTTTAGCGGGGGGGCCCTACAATGAGCAGTTCTTC. Its protein is CASSLAGGPYNEQFF.

The rearrangement uses TRBV2 and TRBJ1-4; 7 bases are shared with TRBD1. The V gene's germline CDR1 is SNHLY and CDR2 FYNNEI. This CDR3 region has 14 residues. With V trimmed by 6 bases and J by 8 bases, 9 bases remained unmatched. The CDR3 sequence is CASSNRGVNEKLFF. DNA of the CDR3: TGTGCCAGCAGCAACAGGGGCGTCAACGAAAAACTGTTTTTT.

The V call is TRBV5-1, the J call TRBJ2-3, with 10 bases that match TRBD2. This CDR3 comprises 13 residues. CDR1 is SGHRS, CDR2 YFSETQ, per germline. V gave up 3 bases and J gave up 8 bases; unmatched junction bases: 3. CDR3 protein: CASSWTSGATQYF. CDR3 coding DNA: TGCGCCAGCAGCTGGACTAGCGGTGCTACGCAGTATTTT.

The V and J genes are TRBV7-9 and TRBJ2-2; 13 nucleotides agree with TRBD2. V shed 11 bases and J 3 bases; nucleotides not matched to a gene: 12. The CDR3 consists of 17 residues. Germline CDR1 and CDR2: SEHNR and FQNEAQ (reference sequence). The CDR3 reads CAGKAGTSGTYTGELFF. The DNA for the CDR3 is TGTGCCGGAAAGGCCGGGACTAGCGGGACCTACACCGGGGAGCTGTTTTTT. The variable domain in full, with the rest retrieved from reference TRBV7-9 and TRBJ2-2, is DTGVSQNPRHKITKRGQNVTFRCDPISEHNRLYWYRQTLGQGPEFLTYFQNEAQLEKSRLLSDRFSAERPKGSFSTLEIQRTEQGDSAMYLCAGKAGTSGTYTGELFFGEGSRLTVL.